The 25 T cell receptor beta chains below come from one sample, sequenced in a study of blood T cell repertoires in COVID-19. Profiling relied on immunoSEQ multiplex PCR, and the TCRdb table lists in-frame clones only, not all of them. The repertoire holds about 140,000 clones, approximately 85% seen once, with over 2.5% in the top ten. The sequenced sample was peripheral blood. Source of these receptors: a man aged 50-60 years with acute or convalescent COVID-19.

The chain recombines TRBV3-1 (or the pseudogene TRBV3-2) with TRBJ2-7; possible D gene TRBD2, 7 bases. Trimming took off 5 bases at V and 5 bases at J, with 13 bases between the two ends. CDR1 is LGHDT, CDR2 YNNKEL, per germline (reference sequence). The CDR3 is 13 amino acids. CDR3 residues: CASSRGEGHEQYF. CDR3 nucleotide sequence: TGTGCCAGCAGCAGGGGGGAGGGACACGAGCAGTACTTC.

This rearrangement joins TRBV5-4 to TRBJ2-5, with 10 bases matching TRBD2. The J segment lost 1 base and the V segment lost 4 bases, leaving 7 bases of the junction unmatched. Germline loops: CDR1 SGHNT, CDR2 YYREEE (reference sequence). CDR3 length: 16 residues. In DNA form, the CDR3 reads TGTGCCAGCAGCCCACGGGTAGCGGGAGGCCAAGAGACCCAGTACTTC. Translating it yields CASSPRVAGGQETQYF.

V usage is TRBV19 and J usage is TRBJ1-2; the match to TRBD1 covers 10 bases. The ends lost 1 base at V and 4 bases at J; junction bases unmatched: 3. Germline V gene sequence: CDR1 LNHDA, CDR2 SQIVND (reference sequence). The CDR3 totals 15 residues. CDR3 bases: TGTGCCAGTAGTATAGGAGGGACAGGGGCCTATGGCTACACCTTC. Protein sequence: CASSIGGTGAYGYTF.

This clone was recorded once. This sequence joins TRBV6-5 and TRBJ2-3; a weak D match, TRBD2 (5 bases). With 6 bases removed from V and 3 bases from J, the gap between germline ends came to 10 bases. Per germline, CDR1 MNHEY and CDR2 SVGAGI. The CDR3 loop spans 13 amino acids. The CDR3 reads CASSPPGTDTQYF. The CDR3 nucleotides are TGTGCCAGCAGCCCGCCGGGGACAGATACGCAGTATTTT.

As regards this clone: The same CDR3 is also encoded by other DNA sequences in this sample. The J gene is TRBJ2-3, the V gene TRBV7-2, with 16 nucleotides matching TRBD2. Unmatched junction bases numbered 4, after V lost 5 bases and J lost 5 bases. Looked up from germline, CDR1 is SGHTA and CDR2 is FQGNSA. The CDR3 runs 16 residues. The CDR3: CASSLGLAGGIDTQYF. CDR3 in DNA: TGTGCCAGCAGCCTGGGACTAGCGGGAGGGATAGATACGCAGTATTTT. The full variable domain, with the rest looked up from reference TRBV7-2 and TRBJ2-3, is GAGVSQSPSNKVTEKGKDVELRCDPISGHTALYWYRQSLGQGLEFLIYFQGNSAPDKSGLPSDRFSAERTGGSVSTLTIQRTQQEDSAVYLCASSLGLAGGIDTQYFGPGTRLTVL.

The chain recombines TRBV11-3 with TRBJ1-1, with a weak D call TRBD1 (5 bases). Germline V gives CDR1 SGHNT, CDR2 YENEEA. Trimming cost V 0 bases and J 0 bases, with 8 bases left between them. The CDR3 is 15 residues long. CDR3 in DNA: TGTGCCAGCAGCTTAGAGGGGACTATGAACACTGAAGCTTTCTTT. Encoded protein: CASSLEGTMNTEAFF. Supplemented by reference TRBV11-3 and TRBJ1-1, the full variable domain reads EAGVVQSPRYKIIEKKQPVAFWCNPISGHNTLYWYLQNLGQGPELLIRYENEEAVDDSQLPKDRFSAERLKGVDSTLKIQPAELGDSAVYLCASSLEGTMNTEAFFGQGTRLTVV.

This sequence joins TRBV30 and TRBJ1-6, with 9 bases that match TRBD1. V was pared by 3 bases and J by 7 bases, with 1 base of the junction left unmatched. Germline-derived CDR1 and CDR2 are GTSNPN and SVGIG (reference sequence). This CDR3 has 13 residues. The CDR3 protein is CAWSGTGNSPLHF. The CDR3 bases are TGTGCCTGGAGCGGGACAGGGAATTCACCCCTCCACTTT.

The chain uses TRBV4-1 and TRBJ2-7; TRBD2 matches at 14 bases. Unmatched junction bases numbered 8, after V lost 4 bases and J lost 0 bases. CDR3 length equals 18 residues. The germline CDR1 and CDR2 sequences are MGHRA and YSYEKL. As DNA, the CDR3 is TGCGCCAGCAGCCGAGGACTAGCGGGAGGCCGTCCCTCCTACGAGCAGTACTTC. It is translated as CASSRGLAGGRPSYEQYF.

This clone was found once. The chain couples TRBV5-4 to TRBJ2-2; TRBD1 aligns across 7 bases. The germline gives CDR1 SGHNT, CDR2 YYREEE (reference sequence). Germline trimming cut 4 bases from V and 6 bases from J; bases unmatched to any gene: 3. The CDR3 loop spans 13 amino acids. The CDR3 spells CASSPTGAGELFF. The CDR3 coding sequence is TGTGCCAGCAGCCCTACAGGGGCCGGGGAGCTGTTTTTT.

The V and J genes are TRBV10-3 and TRBJ1-2, with D maybe TRBD1 (5 bases). The CDR3 has 12 amino acids. Trimming pared 8 bases from V and 7 bases from J, leaving 14 bases between. Germline-derived CDR1 and CDR2 are ENHRY and SYGVKD. The CDR3 nucleotides are TGTGCCATCGCCGAAGGGGTAGGTGGCTACACCTTC. Translated, it gives CAIAEGVGGYTF.

The chain carries TRBV7-9 and TRBJ2-7; D gene uncertain. V shed 5 bases and J shed 2 bases, with 4 bases lying between them. Germline CDR1 is SEHNR and CDR2 is FQNEAQ (reference sequence). This CDR3 spans 11 amino acids. For the CDR3, the DNA is TGTGCCAGCAGCCCAGCCTACGAGCAGTACTTC. Translated, it gives CASSPAYEQYF.

This clone was detected once. The gene calls are TRBV11-3 and TRBJ2-5; a possible D gene is TRBD2 (6 bases). Germline loops: CDR1 SGHNT, CDR2 YENEEA. This CDR3 comprises 16 residues. V was cut by 6 bases and J by 5 bases, with 22 bases left in between. The DNA for the CDR3 is TGTGCCAGCAGGGCGGGGTGGGTCAATCGAGGGGAGACCCAGTACTTC. It is translated as CASRAGWVNRGETQYF.

The V gene is TRBV2, the J gene TRBJ2-3, with no clear D. The CDR3 loop spans 13 amino acids. Germline values: CDR1 SNHLY, CDR2 FYNNEI. The V gene lost 4 bases and the J gene lost 2 bases, with 7 bases spanning the gap. The CDR3 bases are TGTGCCAGCAGTGTTGGCATCACAGATACGCAGTATTTT. The encoded protein is CASSVGITDTQYF.

V gene TRBV6-5 combines with J gene TRBJ1-1; TRBD1 agrees at 8 bases. V trimming: 2 bases; J trimming: 5 bases; junction bases outside the gene matches: 7. Per germline, CDR1 MNHEY and CDR2 SVGAGI. This CDR3 is 15 amino acids long. CDR3 DNA sequence: TGTGCCAGCAGTTACGGGACAGGAGGAGTGACTGAAGCTTTCTTT. Residues: CASSYGTGGVTEAFF.

V and J are TRBV12-5 and TRBJ2-1; 8 nucleotides agree with TRBD2. The V gene's germline CDR1 is LGHNT and CDR2 FRNRAP. This CDR3 comprises 16 residues. V dropped 5 bases and J dropped 9; count of bases not matched to a gene: 15. DNA of the CDR3: TGTGCTAGTGGTCCGCCCCCTGGACTAGCTGGTCTTGAGCAGTTCTTC. Its translation is CASGPPPGLAGLEQFF. The complete variable domain, with remaining parts taken from reference TRBV12-5 and TRBJ2-1, reads DARVTQTPRHKVTEMGQEVTMRCQPILGHNTVFWYRQTMMQGLELLAYFRNRAPLDDSGMPKDRFSAEMPDATLATLKIQPSEPRDSAVYFCASGPPPGLAGLEQFFGPGTRLTVL.

This clone appeared once. This rearrangement joins TRBV7-2 to TRBJ1-5, with D possibly TRBD1 on 5 matching bases. Trimming took off 5 bases at V and 2 bases at J, with 13 bases between the two ends. The CDR3 length is 15 residues. The V gene's germline CDR1 is SGHTA and CDR2 FQGNSA. The CDR3 spells CASSTVGGRNQPQHF. CDR3 bases: TGTGCCAGCAGCACCGTGGGGGGACGCAATCAGCCCCAGCATTTT.

The J gene is TRBJ1-2, the V gene TRBV12-3 or TRBV12-4; 7 nucleotides match TRBD1. The ends lost 5 bases at V and 6 bases at J; junction bases unmatched: 6. The CDR3 contains 13 residues. The CDR3 spells CASSIGQVDGYTF. CDR3 bases: TGTGCCAGCAGTATCGGACAGGTTGATGGCTACACCTTC.

The genes are TRBV6-1 and TRBJ2-1, with 12 bases matching TRBD2. Trimming cost V 1 base and J 4 bases; bases outside gene matches: 2. CDR3 size: 16 residues. Per the germline V gene, CDR1 is MNHNS and CDR2 is SASEGT. CDR3 nucleotides: TGTGCCAGCAGTGAAGGGACTAGCGGGACTTACAATGAGCAGTTCTTC. Translating gives CASSEGTSGTYNEQFF.

This clone appeared a single time. The chain is built from TRBV11-2 and TRBJ2-1, with 15 bases fitting TRBD2. J was trimmed by 12 bases and V by 2 bases; bases with no gene match: 11. This CDR3 is 17 amino acids long. Germline CDR1 reads SGHAT; CDR2 reads FQNNGV. Here the CDR3 reads CASSLLEGLAGGIGQFF. The CDR3 nucleotides are TGTGCCAGCAGCTTATTGGAGGGACTAGCGGGAGGTATTGGGCAGTTCTTC.

V is TRBV5-1 and J is TRBJ1-4; perhaps TRBD1 as D (6 bases). V dropped 3 bases and J dropped 7 bases, with 13 bases sitting between them. There are 14 residues in the CDR3. Germline V CDR1 and CDR2: SGHRS, YFSETQ. For the CDR3, the DNA is TGCGCCAGCAGCTCAGGACAGACTGGTGAAAAACTGTTTTTT. Its protein product is CASSSGQTGEKLFF.

The V call is TRBV3-1 (or the pseudogene TRBV3-2), the J call TRBJ2-3, with a possible D match to TRBD1 (5 bases). V lost 5 bases to trimming and J lost 1 base, with 7 bases between them. The CDR3 has 13 amino acids. Germline values: CDR1 LGHDT, CDR2 YNNKEL (reference sequence). The CDR3: CASSVGGTDTQYF. The CDR3 nucleotides read TGTGCCAGCAGCGTAGGGGGCACAGATACGCAGTATTTT.

The rearrangement joins TRBV6-4 to TRBJ2-1; 13 nucleotides agree with TRBD2. CDR1 is MRHNA, CDR2 SNTAGT, per germline. Trimming removed 7 bases from V and 5 bases from J; junction bases left unmatched: 5. There are 15 residues in the CDR3. The CDR3 coding sequence is TGTGCCAGCAAAGAACTAGCGGGAGGGAACAATGAGCAGTTCTTC. Translating gives CASKELAGGNNEQFF.

This chain joins TRBV18 and TRBJ2-1; TRBD1 aligns across 9 bases. Germline CDR1 and CDR2: KGHSH and LQKENI. This CDR3 is built from 14 residues. Trimming cost V 5 bases and J 10 bases; bases outside gene matches: 9. CDR3 sequence reads: CASSVPGQGREQFF. For the CDR3, the DNA is TGTGCCAGCTCAGTCCCGGGACAGGGCCGAGAGCAGTTCTTC.

The J gene is TRBJ1-1, the V gene TRBV19, with 7 bases matching TRBD1. V was clipped by 3 bases and J by 0 bases; unmatched bases: 4. In germline, CDR1 is LNHDA, CDR2 SQIVND (reference sequence). This CDR3 is 15 amino acids long. CDR3 loop: CASSISGTVNTEAFF. CDR3 DNA: TGTGCCAGTAGTATTTCCGGGACAGTGAACACTGAAGCTTTCTTT.

The genes are TRBV6-6 and TRBJ2-3; possible D gene TRBD2, 6 bases. The CDR3 consists of 14 residues. The V end was cut by 6 bases, the J end by 6 bases, with 16 bases between. Germline values: CDR1 MNHNY, CDR2 SVGAGI (reference sequence). In DNA, the CDR3 is TGTGCCAGCAGCCTTACTAGCAGTTGGGATACGCAGTATTTT. As protein: CASSLTSSWDTQYF.